A selection of T cell receptor beta chains follows, all from one sample in a study of shared clonotypes between healthy human individuals. Clones were read by immunoSEQ multiplex PCR, and TCRdb kept only the in-frame ones, dropping some. The profile shows 2,500,000 or so clones, 93% of them singletons. Sequencing was carried out using naive CD4+ T cells from PBMCs. These receptor sequences come from a man aged 18 to 30 in good health. Some clones in this sample may be carry-over from other donors' samples. The CDR3 runs from the conserved cysteine through the conserved F or W. A D gene is named only where the DNA matches it firmly. Clone size is shown for a subset of rows, as once, few, many or a class of expanded clone.

size: -
J: TRBJ2-7
V: TRBV6-4
D: -
CDR3: CASSDSLLRGCEQYF
DNA: TGTGCCAGCAGTGACTCGCTTTTAAGGGGGTGCGAGCAGTACTTC

size: -
J: TRBJ2-5
V: TRBV5-1
D: -
CDR3: CASSLVFRGARETQYF
DNA: TGCGCCAGCAGCTTGGTTTTTAGGGGGGCCAGGGAGACCCAGTACTTC

size: -
J: TRBJ1-1
V: TRBV7-2
D: -
CDR3: CASSLVTAYTEAFF
DNA: TGTGCCAGCAGCTTAGTGACAGCTTACACTGAAGCTTTCTTT

size: -
J: TRBJ2-2
V: TRBV27
D: TRBD1
CDR3: CASTRTPGQRGELFF
DNA: TGTGCCAGCACTAGGACACCGGGACAGCGCGGGGAGCTGTTTTTT

size: -
J: TRBJ1-4
V: TRBV6-5
D: TRBD1
CDR3: CASRGTASNEKLFF
DNA: TGTGCCAGCAGGGGGACAGCCAGTAATGAAAAACTGTTTTTT

size: -
J: TRBJ2-7
V: TRBV5-4
D: -
CDR3: CASSVTGEQYF
DNA: TGTGCCAGCAGCGTTACAGGGGAGCAGTACTTC

size: -
J: TRBJ2-7
V: TRBV10-3
D: TRBD1
CDR3: CAISPDREFSEQYF
DNA: TGTGCCATCAGTCCGGACAGGGAATTCTCCGAGCAGTACTTC

size: -
J: TRBJ2-1
V: TRBV7-9
D: TRBD1
CDR3: CASSLWQGARNEQFF
DNA: TGTGCCAGCAGCTTATGGCAGGGGGCGCGGAATGAGCAGTTCTTC

size: -
J: TRBJ2-2
V: TRBV5-6
D: -
CDR3: CASSFGLGSSVF
DNA: -

size: -
J: TRBJ1-3
V: TRBV28
D: TRBD1
CDR3: CASSGGGTVSSGNTIYF
DNA: TGTGCCAGCAGTGGGGGGGGGACAGTATCCTCTGGAAACACCATATATTTT

size: -
J: TRBJ1-2
V: TRBV18
D: TRBD1
CDR3: CASSPPSVGTGGRGYGYTF
DNA: TGTGCCAGCTCACCACCCTCCGTTGGGACAGGGGGACGGGGCTATGGCTACACCTTC

size: few
J: TRBJ1-5
V: TRBV2
D: TRBD1
CDR3: CASSETGTANQPQHF
DNA: TGTGCCAGCAGTGAAACCGGGACAGCCAATCAGCCCCAGCATTTT

size: once
J: TRBJ2-1
V: TRBV5-1
D: -
CDR3: CASSLGPEGYNEQFF
DNA: TGCGCCAGCAGCTTGGGTCCAGAGGGGTACAATGAGCAGTTCTTC

size: -
J: TRBJ2-1
V: TRBV11-3
D: -
CDR3: CASSASATEQFF
DNA: TGTGCCAGCAGCGCGAGCGCTACTGAGCAGTTCTTC

size: -
J: TRBJ2-1
V: TRBV30
D: -
CDR3: CAWSVQVPQQQFF
DNA: TGTGCCTGGAGTGTTCAGGTACCCCAGCAGCAGTTCTTC

size: -
J: TRBJ2-5
V: TRBV5-1
D: -
CDR3: CASSFGGEETQYF
DNA: TGCGCCAGCAGCTTCGGGGGCGAAGAGACCCAGTACTTC

size: -
J: TRBJ1-3
V: TRBV5-4
D: -
CDR3: CASSLEAGSGNTIYF
DNA: TGTGCCAGCAGCTTGGAGGCAGGCTCTGGAAACACCATATATTTT

size: few
J: TRBJ2-1
V: TRBV9
D: TRBD2
CDR3: CASSVMPSGIGYNEQFF
DNA: TGTGCCAGCAGCGTAATGCCTAGCGGGATTGGTTACAATGAGCAGTTCTTC

size: -
J: TRBJ2-7
V: TRBV28
D: -
CDR3: CASSFTSTSYEQYF
DNA: TGTGCCAGCAGTTTTACTAGTACCTCCTACGAGCAGTACTTC

size: -
J: TRBJ2-5
V: TRBV29-1
D: TRBD1
CDR3: CSVEYRGETQYF
DNA: TGCAGCGTTGAATACAGGGGTGAGACCCAGTACTTC

size: -
J: TRBJ2-2
V: TRBV11-2
D: -
CDR3: CASSLGPATADLNTGELFF
DNA: TGTGCCAGCAGCTTAGGTCCGGCGACGGCGGATCTGAACACCGGGGAGCTGTTTTTT

size: -
J: TRBJ2-4
V: TRBV9
D: TRBD1
CDR3: CASSVGQGAAKNIQYF
DNA: TGTGCCAGCAGCGTCGGGCAGGGGGCGGCCAAAAACATTCAGTACTTC

size: -
J: TRBJ2-5
V: TRBV5-1
D: -
CDR3: CASKRGPQDRETQYF
DNA: TGCGCCAGCAAACGGGGGCCTCAGGATAGAGAGACCCAGTACTTC

size: -
J: TRBJ2-7
V: TRBV7-6
D: -
CDR3: CASSLGTGYEQYF
DNA: TGTGCCAGCAGCCTTGGGACGGGCTACGAGCAGTACTTC

size: once
J: TRBJ2-1
V: TRBV4-1
D: TRBD2
CDR3: CASSQNSGRAAVNEQFF
DNA: TGCGCCAGCAGCCAAAACAGCGGGAGGGCCGCGGTTAATGAGCAGTTCTTC

size: -
J: TRBJ1-4
V: TRBV29-1
D: -
CDR3: CSALTEPTNEKLFF
DNA: TGCAGCGCCCTCACAGAACCAACTAATGAAAAACTGTTTTTT

size: once
J: TRBJ2-2
V: TRBV5-1
D: TRBD2
CDR3: CASSPLAGGAGELFF
DNA: TGCGCCAGCAGCCCACTAGCGGGAGGTGCCGGGGAGCTGTTTTTT

size: -
J: TRBJ2-7
V: TRBV5-1
D: TRBD1
CDR3: CASSLGLGGDSYEQYF
DNA: TGCGCCAGCAGCTTGGGCCTAGGGGGCGATTCCTACGAGCAGTACTTC

size: -
J: TRBJ2-1
V: TRBV28
D: -
CDR3: CASTKVAGPQFF
DNA: TGTGCCAGCACCAAGGTGGCGGGACCGCAGTTCTTC

size: -
J: TRBJ2-7
V: TRBV28
D: -
CDR3: CASSYRTRQFSYEQYF
DNA: TGTGCCAGCAGTTACCGAACTAGACAGTTTTCCTACGAGCAGTACTTC

size: -
J: TRBJ2-4
V: TRBV9
D: -
CDR3: CASSATLAKNIQYF
DNA: TGTGCCAGCAGCGCGACCCTAGCCAAAAACATTCAGTACTTC

size: -
J: TRBJ1-1
V: TRBV19
D: -
CDR3: CASSIGRQGNTEAFF
DNA: TGTGCCAGTAGTATAGGTCGGCAGGGGAACACTGAAGCTTTCTTT

size: -
J: TRBJ1-3
V: TRBV18
D: -
CDR3: CASSPISDSSGNTIYF
DNA: TGTGCCAGCTCACCAATATCCGACAGCTCTGGAAACACCATATATTTT

size: -
J: TRBJ2-3
V: TRBV29-1
D: -
CDR3: CSVEGPLPVSVDTQYF
DNA: TGCAGCGTTGAGGGTCCCCTTCCGGTGAGTGTGGATACGCAGTATTTT

size: -
J: TRBJ2-5
V: TRBV5-5
D: -
CDR3: CASSNKLSPLQETQYF
DNA: TGTGCCAGCAGCAACAAGTTATCCCCCCTCCAAGAGACCCAGTACTTC

size: -
J: TRBJ2-7
V: TRBV5-4
D: -
CDR3: CASSLPRASLYEQYF
DNA: TGTGCCAGCAGCTTGCCCAGGGCCTCACTCTACGAGCAGTACTTC

size: -
J: TRBJ2-7
V: TRBV11-1
D: -
CDR3: CASSPLGYEQYF
DNA: TGTGCCAGCAGCCCCCTCGGCTACGAGCAGTACTTC

size: -
J: TRBJ2-3
V: TRBV18
D: -
CDR3: CASSPGVKDTQYF
DNA: TGTGCCAGCTCACCGGGCGTCAAAGATACGCAGTATTTT

size: -
J: TRBJ2-5
V: TRBV28
D: -
CDR3: CASSPAGAQGTQYF
DNA: TGTGCCAGCAGCCCAGCAGGCGCCCAGGGGACCCAGTACTTC

size: few
J: TRBJ1-1
V: TRBV25-1
D: -
CDR3: CASSQRGNTEAFF
DNA: TGTGCCAGCAGTCAGCGTGGGAACACTGAAGCTTTCTTT

size: -
J: TRBJ1-3
V: TRBV7-8
D: -
CDR3: CASSLEGGNTIYF
DNA: TGTGCCAGCAGCTTAGAGGGTGGAAACACCATATATTTT

size: -
J: TRBJ1-4
V: TRBV7-8
D: -
CDR3: CASTSPVEKLFF
DNA: TGTGCCAGCACTAGCCCCGTGGAAAAACTGTTTTTT

size: -
J: TRBJ2-1
V: TRBV6-5
D: TRBD2
CDR3: CASSYRSGGTYNEQFF
DNA: TGTGCCAGCAGTTACCGTAGCGGGGGGACCTACAATGAGCAGTTCTTC

size: -
J: TRBJ2-7
V: TRBV29-1
D: -
CDR3: CSVVGARAYEQYF
DNA: TGCAGCGTTGTAGGGGCGCGAGCTTACGAGCAGTACTTC

size: -
J: TRBJ1-1
V: TRBV7-3
D: -
CDR3: CASSLTTGNEAFF
DNA: TGTGCCAGCAGCTTAACGACGGGAAATGAAGCTTTCTTT

size: once
J: TRBJ1-2
V: TRBV7-9
D: TRBD1
CDR3: CASSFSLLDRDGYTF
DNA: TGTGCCAGCAGCTTTAGCCTGCTCGACAGGGACGGCTACACCTTC

size: -
J: TRBJ2-2
V: TRBV5-8
D: -
CDR3: CASSFRQWDTGELFF
DNA: TGTGCCAGCAGCTTTAGACAGTGGGACACCGGGGAGCTGTTTTTT

size: -
J: TRBJ1-3
V: TRBV4-2
D: -
CDR3: CASSQVRGGPSGNTIYF
DNA: TGTGCCAGCAGCCAAGTTCGGGGAGGTCCCTCTGGAAACACCATATATTTT

size: -
J: TRBJ2-2
V: TRBV2
D: TRBD2
CDR3: CASRRTSGTDAGELFF
DNA: TGTGCCAGCAGAAGGACTAGCGGGACTGACGCCGGGGAGCTGTTTTTT

size: once
J: TRBJ1-2
V: TRBV4-3
D: -
CDR3: CASSQDAEANYGYTF
DNA: TGCGCCAGCAGCCAAGATGCTGAAGCTAACTATGGCTACACCTTC